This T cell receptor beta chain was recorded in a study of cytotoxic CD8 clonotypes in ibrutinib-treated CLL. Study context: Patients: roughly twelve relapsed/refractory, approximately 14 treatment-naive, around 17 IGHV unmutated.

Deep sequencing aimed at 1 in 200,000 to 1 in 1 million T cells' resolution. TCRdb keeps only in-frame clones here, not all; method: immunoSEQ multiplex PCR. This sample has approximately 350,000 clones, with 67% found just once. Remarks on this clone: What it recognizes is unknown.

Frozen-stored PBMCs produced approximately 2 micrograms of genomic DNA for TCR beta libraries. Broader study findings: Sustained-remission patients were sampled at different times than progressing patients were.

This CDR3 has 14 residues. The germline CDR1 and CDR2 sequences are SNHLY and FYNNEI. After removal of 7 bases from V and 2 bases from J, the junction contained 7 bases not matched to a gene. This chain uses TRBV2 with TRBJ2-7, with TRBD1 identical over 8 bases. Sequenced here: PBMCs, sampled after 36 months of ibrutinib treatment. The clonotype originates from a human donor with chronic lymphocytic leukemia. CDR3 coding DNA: TGTGCCAGCACTGACAGGGGTAGGACCTACGAGCAGTACTTC. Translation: CASTDRGRTYEQYF.